The rows below give T cell receptor beta chains drawn from one sample of a study of T-cell reconstitution after alpha-beta-depleted transplantation in children. Using its own MiXCR run on the PCR reads, TCRdb lists one record per CDR3 protein. In the table there are 450,000 to 600,000 distinct CDR3 sequences, 15% to 20% of which are singletons. Specimen: PBMCs from the stem cell graft donor, collected from the stem cell graft. The receptor source for this set is a human donor who donated a stem cell graft to a child with acute lymphoblastic leukemia. Both conserved end residues are part of each CDR3. D genes are given only for firm matches. Expanded clones are given a class, and other clones once, few, many or no size at all.

TRBV5-5	NA	NA	TRBJ2-3	TGTGCCAGCAGCTTGGCCGCCAGGGAGCGTGATACGCAGTATTTT	CASSLAARERDTQYF
TRBV6-1	NA	NA	TRBJ1-2	TGTGCCAGCAGTGATCAGGTTCGTCGGGCCAGGCTTTCCTATGGCTACACCTTC	CASSDQVRRARLSYGYTF
TRBV7-9	NA	few	TRBJ1-1	TGTGCCAGCAGCTTCATCGCCCTTTCAAACACTGAAGCTTTCTTT	CASSFIALSNTEAFF
TRBV10-2	TRBD2	few	TRBJ2-1	TGCGCCAGCAGTGAGTCGGTAGCGGGAGTTAATGAGCAGTTCTTC	CASSESVAGVNEQFF
TRBV5-6	NA	few	TRBJ1-3	TGTGCCAGCAGCTCAAAGAAGGTTGGAAACACCATATATTTT	CASSSKKVGNTIYF
TRBV6-5	NA	few	TRBJ1-3	TGTGCCAGCAGTTACTCAGCGGCCGGGACATCAGGAAACACCATATATTTT	CASSYSAAGTSGNTIYF
TRBV24-1	NA	few	TRBJ2-2	TGTGCCACCAGTTTGGGGGGACTTTCCGGGGAGCTGTTTTTT	CATSLGGLSGELFF
TRBV24-1	TRBD1	NA	TRBJ2-1	TGTGCCACCGGACAGGGTTACGAGCAGTTCTTC	CATGQGYEQFF
TRBV29-1	NA	NA	TRBJ1-1	TGCAGCGTTGATAGTGTCTCCTTGGGGTTTAGGGAAGCTTTCTTT	CSVDSVSLGFREAFF
TRBV4-1	TRBD1	NA	TRBJ1-2	TGCGCCAGCAGCCAACCGGGACAGGGGGCCTATGGCTACACCTTC	CASSQPGQGAYGYTF
TRBV5-1	TRBD2	many	TRBJ2-2	TGCGCCAGCAGCTGGTGGGGACTAGCGGGAGCCGGGGAGCTGTTTTTT	CASSWWGLAGAGELFF
TRBV24-1	NA	NA	TRBJ2-5	TGTGCCACCAGTGATTTCGGAGGGTCGGGAGTGGAGACCCAGTACTTC	CATSDFGGSGVETQYF
TRBV5-1	NA	few	TRBJ2-5	TGCGCCAGCAGCCGTAACAGGAGACAGCAAGAGACCCAGTACTTC	CASSRNRRQQETQYF
TRBV11-2	TRBD1	few	TRBJ2-3	TGTGCCAGCAGCTTAGTGGGATTGACAGGGATTCGCACAGATACGCAGTATTTT	CASSLVGLTGIRTDTQYF
TRBV6-1	TRBD2	NA	TRBJ2-3	TGTGCCAGCAAACTAGCGGGAGGCCCAGCAGATACGCAGTATTTT	CASKLAGGPADTQYF
TRBV18	NA	NA	TRBJ1-4	TGTGCCAGCTCACCAAGCTGGGTGGCTAATGAAAAACTGTTTTTT	CASSPSWVANEKLFF
TRBV5-1	NA	NA	TRBJ2-7	TGCGCCAGCAGCTTGGACCTTCACCCAGGGTACGAGCAGTACTTC	CASSLDLHPGYEQYF
TRBV6-1	TRBD2	few	TRBJ2-1	TGTGCCAGCAGTCCGGATAGCGGGCGGGTCTACAATGAGCAGTTCTTC	CASSPDSGRVYNEQFF
TRBV20-1	TRBD1	NA	TRBJ2-6	TGCAGTGCTAGAGCCCAATCGAAGGGGGCCAACGGCCTGACTTTC	CSARAQSKGANGLTF
TRBV20-1	NA	NA	TRBJ2-4	TGCAGTGCTAGAGTTTTTGGGGACAAAAACATTCAGTACTTC	CSARVFGDKNIQYF
TRBV12-3/TRBV12-4	NA	few	TRBJ2-1	TGTGCCAGCAACGACGGGGGCATCGCTTACAATGAGCAGTTCTTC	CASNDGGIAYNEQFF
TRBV4-2	NA	NA	TRBJ1-4	TGTGCCAGCAGCCACCCTTCGGGCAGTGCAACTAATGAAAAACTGTTTTTT	CASSHPSGSATNEKLFF